This T cell receptor (beta chain) was documented in a study of T cells in localized non-small cell lung cancer. Study results and caveats: Sequencing involved a lone tumor region, leaving heterogeneity possible. Uninvolved adjacent lung showed higher T cell clonality than tumor. Density of T cells in blood, when higher, went with longer overall survival.

As to this clone: The antigen is not known.

Data came from immunoSEQ multiplex PCR; TCRdb stores just in-frame clones and leaves some out. Of 30,000 or so clones in the sample, approximately 92% were seen once. Germline CDR1 is SGHRS and CDR2 is YFSETQ. V lost 0 bases, J lost 0 bases, and 7 bases lay in between. The CDR3 is 14 residues long. J is TRBJ2-7 and V is TRBV5-1; D unresolved. The starting material was peripheral blood, obtained before any cancer treatment. This TCR was sampled from a female donor of 60 years or more with stage I lung adenocarcinoma. CDR3 bases: TGCGCCAGCAGCTTGGCCGTAGCCTCCTACGAGCAGTACTTC. Translated: CASSLAVASYEQYF.